This entry describes one T cell receptor (beta chain). The antigen remains unidentified. Germline V gene lookup returns CDR1 SGHVS and CDR2 FQNEAQ. The CDR3 contains 12 residues. V lost 7 bases and J lost 6, with 9 bases in between. This specimen comes from a study of shared clonotypes between healthy human individuals. Study-wide results and limits: Blood was the only sampled material, and tissue repertoires likely differ.

The assay ran at deep level. Profiling relied on immunoSEQ multiplex PCR, and the TCRdb table lists in-frame clones only, not all of them. In the table there are about 1 million clones, 75% of which are singletons. CD4+ cells yielded CD45RA+ naive and CD45RA-negative memory subsets. Sequenced material: memory CD4+ T cells sorted from blood. Subset indicated: CD45RA-negative fraction. This TCR derives from a man younger than 30 in good health. The chain joins TRBV7-8 to TRBJ2-2; possible D gene TRBD1, 5 bases. The CDR3 is CASILGPGELFF. The CDR3 DNA is TGTGCCAGCATATTGGGGCCCGGGGAGCTGTTTTTT.